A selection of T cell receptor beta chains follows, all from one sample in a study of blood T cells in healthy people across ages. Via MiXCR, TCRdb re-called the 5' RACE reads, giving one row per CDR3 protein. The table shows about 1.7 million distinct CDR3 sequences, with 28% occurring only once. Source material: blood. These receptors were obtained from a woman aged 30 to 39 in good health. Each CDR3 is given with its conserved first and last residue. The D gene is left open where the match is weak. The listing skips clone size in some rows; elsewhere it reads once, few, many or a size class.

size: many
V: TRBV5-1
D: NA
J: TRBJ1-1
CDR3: CASSPAGGTEAFF
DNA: TGTGCCAGCAGCCCCGCCGGGGGGACTGAAGCTTTCTTT

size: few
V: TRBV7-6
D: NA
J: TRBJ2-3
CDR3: CASSSEASTDTQYF
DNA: TGTGCCAGCAGCTCCGAGGCGAGCACAGATACGCAGTATTTT

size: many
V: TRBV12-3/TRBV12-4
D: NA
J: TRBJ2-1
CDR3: CASSFSRGEQFF
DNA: TGTGCCAGCAGTTTCAGCCGGGGTGAGCAGTTCTTC

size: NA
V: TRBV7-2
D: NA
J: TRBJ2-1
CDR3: CASSPSSSLDEQFF
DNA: TGTGCCAGCAGCCCCTCATCCTCGCTCGATGAGCAGTTCTTC

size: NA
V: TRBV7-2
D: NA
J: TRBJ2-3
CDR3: CASSYAAPTDTQYF
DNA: TGTGCCAGCAGCTACGCAGCGCCCACAGATACGCAGTATTTT

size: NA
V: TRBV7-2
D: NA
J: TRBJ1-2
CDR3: CASSLAGQPNYSYTF
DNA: TGTGCCAGCAGCTTAGCCGGGCAGCCTAACTATAGCTACACCTTC

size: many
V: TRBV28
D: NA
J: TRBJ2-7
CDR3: CASSLSPGLGSLSYEQYF
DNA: TGTGCCAGCAGTCTCTCGCCGGGGCTGGGCTCCCTCTCCTACGAGCAGTACTTC

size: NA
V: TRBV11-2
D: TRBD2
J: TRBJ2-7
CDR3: CASSSNVGLAGGGEQYF
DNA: TGTGCCAGCAGCAGTAACGTCGGACTAGCGGGAGGGGGAGAGCAGTACTTC

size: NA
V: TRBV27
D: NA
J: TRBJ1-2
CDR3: CASSLLGPLNYGYTF
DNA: TGTGCCAGCAGTTTATTGGGGCCCCTCAACTATGGCTACACCTTC

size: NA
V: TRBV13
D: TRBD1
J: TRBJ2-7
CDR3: CAGSRWDRVYEQYF
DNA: TGTGCCGGCAGCCGGTGGGACAGGGTCTACGAGCAGTACTTC

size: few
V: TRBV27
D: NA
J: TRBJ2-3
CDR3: CASSPGTPRDTQYF
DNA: TGTGCCAGCAGTCCCGGGACTCCCAGAGATACGCAGTATTTT

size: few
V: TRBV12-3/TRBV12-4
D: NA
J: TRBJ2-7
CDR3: CASSLGRLFYEQYF
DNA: TGTGCCAGCAGTTTGGGGAGACTTTTCTACGAGCAGTACTTC

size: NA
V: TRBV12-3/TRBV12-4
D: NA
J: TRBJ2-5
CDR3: CASSLAGGYKQYF
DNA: TGTGCCAGCAGTTTAGCTGGCGGGTACAAGCAGTACTTC

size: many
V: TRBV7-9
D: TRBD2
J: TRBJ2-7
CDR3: CASSAGLAGEGSYEQYF
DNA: TGTGCCAGCAGCGCAGGTCTAGCGGGAGAGGGCTCCTACGAGCAGTACTTC

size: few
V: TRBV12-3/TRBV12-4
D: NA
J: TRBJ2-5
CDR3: CASRVDNEQYF
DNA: TGTGCCAGCAGAGTCGACAATGAGCAGTACTTC

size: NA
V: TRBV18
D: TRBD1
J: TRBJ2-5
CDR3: CASSPPDRGETQYF
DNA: TGTGCCAGCTCACCACCTGACAGGGGGGAGACCCAGTACTTC

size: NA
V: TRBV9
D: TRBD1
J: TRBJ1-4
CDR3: CASSPSGQANEKLFF
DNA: TGTGCCAGCAGCCCCTCGGGACAGGCTAATGAAAAACTGTTTTTT

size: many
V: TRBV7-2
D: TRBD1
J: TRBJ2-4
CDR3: CASSLASWGQGGIWYF
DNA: TGTGCCAGCAGCTTAGCCAGCTGGGGACAGGGAGGGATTTGGTACTTC

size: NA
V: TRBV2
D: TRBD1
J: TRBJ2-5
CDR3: CASSGGTVPLEETQYF
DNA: TGTGCCAGCAGTGGGGGGACAGTTCCCCTGGAGGAGACCCAGTACTTC

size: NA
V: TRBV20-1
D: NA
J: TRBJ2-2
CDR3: CCARARGNTGELFF
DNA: TGCTGTGCTAGAGCGCGCGGGAACACCGGGGAGCTGTTTTTT

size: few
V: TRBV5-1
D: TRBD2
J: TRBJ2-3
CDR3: CASSLAGVEAGGRTDTQYF
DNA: TGCGCCAGCAGCTTGGCCGGTGTTGAAGCGGGGGGGCGCACAGATACGCAGTATTTT

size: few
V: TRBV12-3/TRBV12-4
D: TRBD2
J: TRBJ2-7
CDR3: CASSPERASGRNYEQYF
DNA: TGTGCCAGCAGCCCCGAAAGAGCTAGCGGGAGAAATTACGAGCAGTACTTC

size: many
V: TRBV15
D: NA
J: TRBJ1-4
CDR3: CATSRDPATNEKLFF
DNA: TGTGCCACCAGCAGAGATCCAGCAACTAATGAAAAACTGTTTTTT

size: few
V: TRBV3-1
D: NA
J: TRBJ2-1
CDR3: CASSRRKNEQFF
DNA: TGTGCCAGCAGCCGCAGAAAGAATGAGCAGTTCTTC

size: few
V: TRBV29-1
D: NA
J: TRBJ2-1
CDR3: CSVERLAHSYNEQFF
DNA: TGCAGCGTTGAACGTCTAGCTCACTCCTACAATGAGCAGTTCTTC

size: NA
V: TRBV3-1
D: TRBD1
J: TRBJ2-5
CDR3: CASSQGRTGAQVYF
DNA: TGTGCCAGCAGCCAAGGTCGAACAGGGGCTCAAGTGTACTTC

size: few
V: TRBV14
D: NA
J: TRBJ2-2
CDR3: CASSQTLRGTGELFF
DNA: TGTGCCAGCAGCCAGACTCTTCGGGGCACCGGGGAGCTGTTTTTT

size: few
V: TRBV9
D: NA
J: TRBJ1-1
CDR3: CASSVDPNPEAFF
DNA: TGTGCCAGCAGCGTAGACCCGAACCCTGAAGCTTTCTTT

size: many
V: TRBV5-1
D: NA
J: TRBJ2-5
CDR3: CASSLDSVRETQYF
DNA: TGCGCCAGCAGCTTGGACAGCGTACGAGAGACCCAGTACTTC

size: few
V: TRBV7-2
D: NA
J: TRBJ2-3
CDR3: CASSSLLPDTQYF
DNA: TGTGCCAGCAGCTCCCTTCTACCAGATACGCAGTATTTT

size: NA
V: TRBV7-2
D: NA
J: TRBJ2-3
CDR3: CASSLQSGRTDTQYF
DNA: TGTGCCAGCAGCTTACAGTCGGGAAGGACAGATACGCAGTATTTT

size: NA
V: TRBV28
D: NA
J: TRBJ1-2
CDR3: CASRIGGAVQGFYGYTF
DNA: TGTGCCAGCAGGATCGGGGGGGCGGTTCAGGGGTTCTATGGCTACACCTTC

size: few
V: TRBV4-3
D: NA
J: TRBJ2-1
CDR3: CASSQDRAGGQETQFF
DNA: TGCGCCAGCAGCCAAGATCGAGCGGGCGGTCAAGAGACCCAGTTCTTC

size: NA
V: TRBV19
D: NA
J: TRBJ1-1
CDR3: CASSIDLGPQGEAFF
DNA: TGTGCCAGTAGTATAGATCTTGGTCCGCAGGGTGAAGCTTTCTTT

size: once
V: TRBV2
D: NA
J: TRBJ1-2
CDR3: CASRGNGVSYGYTF
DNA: TGTGCCAGCAGGGGTAACGGAGTATCCTATGGATACACCTTC

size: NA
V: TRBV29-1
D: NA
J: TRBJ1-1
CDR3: CSVVKERGTEAFF
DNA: TGCAGCGTTGTTAAGGAGAGGGGCACTGAAGCTTTCTTT

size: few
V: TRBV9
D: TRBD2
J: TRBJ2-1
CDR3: CASSVGKSGGHGSSYNEQFF
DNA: TGTGCCAGCAGCGTAGGAAAAAGCGGGGGGCATGGGAGCTCCTACAATGAGCAGTTCTTC

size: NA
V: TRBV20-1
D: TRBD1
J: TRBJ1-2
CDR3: CSASGQGQGDYGYTF
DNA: TGCAGTGCTAGTGGACAGGGACAGGGGGACTATGGCTACACCTTC

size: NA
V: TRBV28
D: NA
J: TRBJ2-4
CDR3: CASSSDVNSQYF
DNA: TGTGCCAGCAGTTCCGACGTGAACAGTCAGTACTTC

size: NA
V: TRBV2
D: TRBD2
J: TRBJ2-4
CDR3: CASTYQRERLAKNIQYF
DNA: TGTGCCAGCACTTACCAGCGGGAGAGACTAGCCAAAAACATTCAGTACTTC

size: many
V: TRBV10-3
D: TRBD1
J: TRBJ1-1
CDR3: CATLRQGTEAFF
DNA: TGTGCCACGCTGAGACAGGGCACTGAAGCTTTCTTT